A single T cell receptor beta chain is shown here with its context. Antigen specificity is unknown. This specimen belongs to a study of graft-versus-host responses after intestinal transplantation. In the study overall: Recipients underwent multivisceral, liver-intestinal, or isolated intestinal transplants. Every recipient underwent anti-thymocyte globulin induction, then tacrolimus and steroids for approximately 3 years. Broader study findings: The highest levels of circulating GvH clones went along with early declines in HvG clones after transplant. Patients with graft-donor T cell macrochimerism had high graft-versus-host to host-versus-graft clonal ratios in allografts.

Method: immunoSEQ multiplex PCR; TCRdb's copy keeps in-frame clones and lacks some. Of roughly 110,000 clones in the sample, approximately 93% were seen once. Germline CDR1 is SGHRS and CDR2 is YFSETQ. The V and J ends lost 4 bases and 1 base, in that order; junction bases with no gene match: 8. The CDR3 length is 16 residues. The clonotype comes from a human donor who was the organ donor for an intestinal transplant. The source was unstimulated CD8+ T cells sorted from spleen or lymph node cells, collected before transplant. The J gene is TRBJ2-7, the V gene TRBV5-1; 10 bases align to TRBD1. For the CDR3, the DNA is TGCGCCAGCAGCCGTTCCCGGGACAGGGGTTCCTACGAGCAGTACTTC. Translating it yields CASSRSRDRGSYEQYF.